Listed below are T cell receptor beta chains from one sample, sequenced in a study of T cells in Graves' hyperthyroidism and ophthalmopathy. Via MiXCR, TCRdb re-called the multiplex PCR reads, giving one row per CDR3 protein. Of 300,000 to 450,000 distinct CDR3 sequences in the sample, about 15% were seen once. Sequenced input: blood. Receptors originate from a woman in her sixties or seventies with Graves' hyperthyroidism. Both conserved end residues are part of each CDR3. A D gene is named only where the DNA matches it firmly. Rows may omit the clone size; those that give it use once, few, many or a size class.

CDR3aa: CASSSGRNTEAFF
CDR3nt: TGTGCCAGCTCATCGGGACGGAACACTGAAGCTTTCTTT
abundance: many
j_gene: TRBJ1-1
d_gene: -
v_gene: TRBV18

CDR3aa: CASSIARRGRGNQPQHF
CDR3nt: TGTGCCAGTAGTATTGCCCGAAGGGGGCGCGGCAATCAGCCCCAGCATTTT
abundance: few
j_gene: TRBJ1-5
d_gene: TRBD1
v_gene: TRBV19

CDR3aa: CASSLDRPGMSEAFF
CDR3nt: TGTGCCAGCAGCTTAGATCGGCCGGGTATGAGTGAAGCTTTCTTT
abundance: many
j_gene: TRBJ1-1
d_gene: -
v_gene: TRBV11-3

CDR3aa: CASSPFGGGNTGELFF
CDR3nt: TGTGCCAGCAGCCCATTCGGGGGAGGGAACACCGGGGAGCTGTTTTTT
abundance: many
j_gene: TRBJ2-2
d_gene: -
v_gene: TRBV5-6

CDR3aa: CASSFPGGTEAFF
CDR3nt: TGTGCCAGCAGCTTTCCGGGGGGCACTGAAGCTTTCTTT
abundance: many
j_gene: TRBJ1-1
d_gene: -
v_gene: TRBV11-3

CDR3aa: CASSLRDSLNYGYTF
CDR3nt: TGCGCCAGCAGCCTCCGGGACAGCTTAAACTATGGCTACACCTTC
abundance: few
j_gene: TRBJ1-2
d_gene: TRBD1
v_gene: TRBV4-1

CDR3aa: CASSLPDRNYGYTF
CDR3nt: TGCGCCAGCAGCTTGCCGGACAGGAACTATGGCTACACCTTC
abundance: -
j_gene: TRBJ1-2
d_gene: TRBD1
v_gene: TRBV5-1

CDR3aa: CASSWDRDYGYTF
CDR3nt: TGTGCCAGCAGCTGGGACAGAGACTATGGCTACACCTTC
abundance: many
j_gene: TRBJ1-2
d_gene: TRBD1
v_gene: TRBV5-8

CDR3aa: CASSSPGTGELFF
CDR3nt: TGTGCCAGCAGCTCCCCCGGAACCGGGGAGCTGTTTTTT
abundance: many
j_gene: TRBJ2-2
d_gene: -
v_gene: TRBV11-3

CDR3aa: CASILGVELAGSDTQYF
CDR3nt: TGTGCCAGCATCCTTGGAGTTGAGCTAGCGGGGTCGGATACGCAGTATTTT
abundance: few
j_gene: TRBJ2-3
d_gene: TRBD2
v_gene: TRBV5-6

CDR3aa: CASSELRTSGYYNEQFF
CDR3nt: TGTGCCAGTTCCGAGTTGAGGACTAGCGGTTACTACAATGAGCAGTTCTTC
abundance: many
j_gene: TRBJ2-1
d_gene: TRBD2
v_gene: TRBV19

CDR3aa: CASSRGGTNTGELFF
CDR3nt: TGTGCCAGCAGCCGAGGGGGGACGAACACCGGGGAGCTGTTTTTT
abundance: -
j_gene: TRBJ2-2
d_gene: -
v_gene: TRBV11-3

CDR3aa: CASSLVPSGNEQFF
CDR3nt: TGTGCCAGCAGCTTAGTCCCTAGTGGCAATGAGCAGTTCTTC
abundance: many
j_gene: TRBJ2-1
d_gene: -
v_gene: TRBV11-2

CDR3aa: CSARASGRGRYEQYF
CDR3nt: TGCAGTGCTAGGGCTAGCGGGAGGGGGCGGTACGAGCAGTACTTC
abundance: many
j_gene: TRBJ2-7
d_gene: TRBD2
v_gene: TRBV20-1

CDR3aa: CASSGRTSGRQETQYF
CDR3nt: TGTGCCAGCAGCGGGCGGACTAGCGGGAGACAAGAGACCCAGTACTTC
abundance: many
j_gene: TRBJ2-5
d_gene: TRBD2
v_gene: TRBV7-9

CDR3aa: CASSRTSGLASYEQYF
CDR3nt: TGTGCCAGCAGCCGTACATCGGGACTAGCGTCCTACGAGCAGTACTTC
abundance: many
j_gene: TRBJ2-7
d_gene: TRBD2
v_gene: TRBV7-9

CDR3aa: CATSDFTFTQYF
CDR3nt: TGTGCCACCAGTGATTTTACTTTTACGCAGTATTTT
abundance: few
j_gene: TRBJ2-3
d_gene: -
v_gene: TRBV24-1

CDR3aa: CASSYSSSGRDTQYF
CDR3nt: TGTGCCAGCAGTTACTCGAGCAGCGGGAGAGATACGCAGTATTTT
abundance: few
j_gene: TRBJ2-3
d_gene: TRBD2
v_gene: TRBV6-2/TRBV6-3

CDR3aa: CASSPGSGVNEQFF
CDR3nt: TGTGCCAGCAGCCCGGGTAGCGGAGTCAATGAGCAGTTCTTC
abundance: -
j_gene: TRBJ2-1
d_gene: -
v_gene: TRBV11-1

CDR3aa: CASSPQAGRAHNYGYTF
CDR3nt: TGTGCCAGCAGCCCCCAGGCGGGGAGGGCCCATAACTATGGCTACACCTTC
abundance: many
j_gene: TRBJ1-2
d_gene: -
v_gene: TRBV3-1

CDR3aa: CSAREQIFYEQYF
CDR3nt: TGCAGTGCTAGAGAGCAAATTTTCTACGAGCAGTACTTC
abundance: -
j_gene: TRBJ2-7
d_gene: -
v_gene: TRBV20-1

CDR3aa: CASSQEHSGGGDYGYTF
CDR3nt: TGTGCCAGCAGCCAAGAACATAGTGGGGGGGGCGACTATGGCTACACCTTC
abundance: -
j_gene: TRBJ1-2
d_gene: -
v_gene: TRBV3-1

CDR3aa: CSARENNEQFF
CDR3nt: TGCAGTGCAAGAGAAAACAATGAGCAGTTCTTC
abundance: few
j_gene: TRBJ2-1
d_gene: -
v_gene: TRBV20-1

CDR3aa: CPLWGGMINEQFF
CDR3nt: TGCCCTCTTTGGGGCGGGATGATCAATGAGCAGTTCTTC
abundance: many
j_gene: TRBJ2-1
d_gene: -
v_gene: TRBV20-1

CDR3aa: CASSLRDRRLYNEQFF
CDR3nt: TGTGCCAGCAGTTTAAGGGACAGGAGGCTTTACAATGAGCAGTTCTTC
abundance: many
j_gene: TRBJ2-1
d_gene: TRBD1
v_gene: TRBV27

CDR3aa: CASSLRHSGEAFF
CDR3nt: TGTGCCAGCAGCTTAAGACATTCGGGTGAAGCTTTCTTT
abundance: many
j_gene: TRBJ1-1
d_gene: -
v_gene: TRBV11-1

CDR3aa: CASSYSIRQGNFKNIQYF
CDR3nt: TGTGCCAGCAGTTACTCGATTCGACAAGGGAACTTCAAAAACATTCAGTACTTC
abundance: many
j_gene: TRBJ2-4
d_gene: -
v_gene: TRBV6-2/TRBV6-3

CDR3aa: CSARESTGTPNEQFF
CDR3nt: TGCAGTGCTAGAGAATCTACCGGGACCCCGAATGAGCAGTTCTTC
abundance: few
j_gene: TRBJ2-1
d_gene: -
v_gene: TRBV20-1

CDR3aa: CSARDTKRTGNTEAFF
CDR3nt: TGCAGTGCTAGAGATACGAAGAGGACAGGGAACACTGAAGCTTTCTTT
abundance: many
j_gene: TRBJ1-1
d_gene: TRBD1
v_gene: TRBV20-1

CDR3aa: CASTTGGALDTEAFF
CDR3nt: TGTGCCAGCACTACAGGGGGCGCATTAGACACTGAAGCTTTCTTT
abundance: few
j_gene: TRBJ1-1
d_gene: TRBD1
v_gene: TRBV18

CDR3aa: CASSPGTGGKTQYF
CDR3nt: TGTGCCAGCAGCCCCGGGACAGGGGGGAAGACCCAGTACTTC
abundance: many
j_gene: TRBJ2-5
d_gene: TRBD1
v_gene: TRBV11-3

CDR3aa: CASSQAGTSGVTYEQYF
CDR3nt: TGTGCCAGCAGCCAAGCCGGGACTAGCGGGGTAACCTACGAGCAGTACTTC
abundance: -
j_gene: TRBJ2-7
d_gene: TRBD2
v_gene: TRBV3-1

CDR3aa: CASSFPRGDGYTF
CDR3nt: TGTGCCAGCAGCTTCCCCCGAGGAGATGGCTACACCTTC
abundance: few
j_gene: TRBJ1-2
d_gene: -
v_gene: TRBV5-4

CDR3aa: CSGLIYNEQFF
CDR3nt: TGCAGCGGACTAATTTACAATGAGCAGTTCTTC
abundance: -
j_gene: TRBJ2-1
d_gene: -
v_gene: TRBV29-1

CDR3aa: CAWSGGEDQPQHF
CDR3nt: TGTGCCTGGAGCGGAGGGGAGGACCAGCCCCAGCATTTT
abundance: many
j_gene: TRBJ1-5
d_gene: -
v_gene: TRBV30